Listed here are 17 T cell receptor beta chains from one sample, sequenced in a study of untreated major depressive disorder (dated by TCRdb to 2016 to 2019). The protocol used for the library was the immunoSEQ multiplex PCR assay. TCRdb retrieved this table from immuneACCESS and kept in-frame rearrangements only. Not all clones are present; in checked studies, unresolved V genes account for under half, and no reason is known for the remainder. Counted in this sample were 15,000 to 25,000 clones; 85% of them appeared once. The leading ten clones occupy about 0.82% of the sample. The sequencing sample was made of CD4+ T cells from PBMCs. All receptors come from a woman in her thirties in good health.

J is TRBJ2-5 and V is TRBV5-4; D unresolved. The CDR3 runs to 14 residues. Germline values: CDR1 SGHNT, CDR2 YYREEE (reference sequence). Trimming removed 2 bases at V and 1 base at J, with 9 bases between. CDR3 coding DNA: TGTGCCAGCAGCTTACTGACAAGCCAAGAGACCCAGTACTTC. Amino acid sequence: CASSLLTSQETQYF.

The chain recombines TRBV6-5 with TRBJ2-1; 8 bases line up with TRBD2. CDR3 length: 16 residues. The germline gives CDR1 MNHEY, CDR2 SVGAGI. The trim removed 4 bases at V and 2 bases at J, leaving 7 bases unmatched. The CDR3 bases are TGTGCCAGCAGTTCCCGTAGCGGGACCCCCTACAATGAGCAGTTCTTC. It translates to CASSSRSGTPYNEQFF.

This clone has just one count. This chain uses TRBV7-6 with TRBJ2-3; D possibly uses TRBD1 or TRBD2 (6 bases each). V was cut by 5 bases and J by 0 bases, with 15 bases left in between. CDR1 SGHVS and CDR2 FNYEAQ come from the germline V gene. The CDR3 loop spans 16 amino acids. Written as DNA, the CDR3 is TGTGCCAGCAGCCTAAGGATAGGGGGGAGCACAGATACGCAGTATTTT. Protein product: CASSLRIGGSTDTQYF.

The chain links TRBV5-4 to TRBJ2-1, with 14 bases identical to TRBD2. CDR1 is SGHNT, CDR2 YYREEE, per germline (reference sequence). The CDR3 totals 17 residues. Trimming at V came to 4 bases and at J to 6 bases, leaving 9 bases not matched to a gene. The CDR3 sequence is CASSRPGLAGGLNEQFF. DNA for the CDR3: TGTGCCAGCAGCCGCCCCGGACTAGCGGGAGGTCTCAATGAGCAGTTCTTC.

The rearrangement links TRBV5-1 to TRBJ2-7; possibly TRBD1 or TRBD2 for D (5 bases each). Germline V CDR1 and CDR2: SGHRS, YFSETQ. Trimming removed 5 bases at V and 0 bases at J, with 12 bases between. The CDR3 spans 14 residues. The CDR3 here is CASRPPGPSYEQYF. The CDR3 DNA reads TGCGCCAGCAGACCCCCGGGGCCCTCCTACGAGCAGTACTTC. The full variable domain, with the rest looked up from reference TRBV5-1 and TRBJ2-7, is KAGVTQTPRYLIKTRGQQVTLSCSPISGHRSVSWYQQTPGQGLQFLFEYFSETQRNKGNFPGRFSGRQFSNSRSEMNVSTLELGDSALYLCASRPPGPSYEQYFGPGTRLTVT.

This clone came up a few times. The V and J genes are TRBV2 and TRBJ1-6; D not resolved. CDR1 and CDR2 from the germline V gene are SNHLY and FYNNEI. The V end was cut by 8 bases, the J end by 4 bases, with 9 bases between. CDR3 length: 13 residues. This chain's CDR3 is CASLDTYNSPLHF. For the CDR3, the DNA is TGTGCCAGCCTCGACACTTATAATTCACCCCTCCACTTT. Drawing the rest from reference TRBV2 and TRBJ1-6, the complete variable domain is EPEVTQTPSHQVTQMGQEVILRCVPISNHLYFYWYRQILGQKVEFLVSFYNNEISEKSEIFDDQFSVERPDGSNFTLKIRSTKLEDSAMYFCASLDTYNSPLHFGNGTRLTVT.

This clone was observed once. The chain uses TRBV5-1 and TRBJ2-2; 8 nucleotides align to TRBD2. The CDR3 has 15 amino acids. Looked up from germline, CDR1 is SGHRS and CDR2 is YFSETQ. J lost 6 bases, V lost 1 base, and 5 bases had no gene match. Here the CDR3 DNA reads TGCGCCAGCAGCTTGATAGGCGGGGGGTCCGGGGAGCTGTTTTTT. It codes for CASSLIGGGSGELFF.

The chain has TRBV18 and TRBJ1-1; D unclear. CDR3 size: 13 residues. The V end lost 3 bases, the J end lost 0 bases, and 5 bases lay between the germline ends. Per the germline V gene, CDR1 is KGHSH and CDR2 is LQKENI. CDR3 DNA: TGTGCCAGCTCACCGACGTTGAACACTGAAGCTTTCTTT. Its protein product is CASSPTLNTEAFF. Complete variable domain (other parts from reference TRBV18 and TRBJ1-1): NAGVMQNPRHLVRRRGQEARLRCSPMKGHSHVYWYRQLPEEGLKFMVYLQKENIIDESGMPKERFSAEFPKEGPSILRIQQVVRGDSAAYFCASSPTLNTEAFFGQGTRLTVV.

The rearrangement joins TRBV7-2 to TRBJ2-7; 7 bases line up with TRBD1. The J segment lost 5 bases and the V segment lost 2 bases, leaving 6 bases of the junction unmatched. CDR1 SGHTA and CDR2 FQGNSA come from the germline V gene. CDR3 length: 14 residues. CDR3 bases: TGTGCCAGCAGCTTAAGGCAGGGGGTCGACGAGCAGTACTTC. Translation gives CASSLRQGVDEQYF.

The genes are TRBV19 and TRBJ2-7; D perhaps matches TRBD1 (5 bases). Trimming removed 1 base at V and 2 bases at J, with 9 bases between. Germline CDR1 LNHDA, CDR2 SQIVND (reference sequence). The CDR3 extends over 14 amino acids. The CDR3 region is CASSIVAGPYEQYF. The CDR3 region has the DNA TGTGCCAGTAGTATAGTAGCAGGGCCCTACGAGCAGTACTTC.

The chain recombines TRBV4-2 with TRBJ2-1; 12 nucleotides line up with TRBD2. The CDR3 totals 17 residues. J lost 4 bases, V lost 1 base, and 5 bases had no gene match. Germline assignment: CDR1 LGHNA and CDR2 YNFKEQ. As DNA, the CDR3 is TGTGCCAGCAGCCAAGGGACTAGCGGGAATACTTACAATGAGCAGTTCTTC. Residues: CASSQGTSGNTYNEQFF.

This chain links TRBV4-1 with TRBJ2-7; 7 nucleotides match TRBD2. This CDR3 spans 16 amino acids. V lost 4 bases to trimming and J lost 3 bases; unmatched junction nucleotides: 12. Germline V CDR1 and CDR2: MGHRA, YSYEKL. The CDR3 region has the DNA TGCGCCAGCAGCCCCCACCAGCGGGACGGAAACTACGAGCAGTACTTC. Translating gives CASSPHQRDGNYEQYF.

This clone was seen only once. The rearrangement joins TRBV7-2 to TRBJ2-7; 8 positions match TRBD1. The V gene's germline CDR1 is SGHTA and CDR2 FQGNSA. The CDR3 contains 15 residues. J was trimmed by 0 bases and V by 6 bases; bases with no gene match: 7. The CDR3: CASSVFTGGSYEQYF. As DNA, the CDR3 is TGTGCCAGCAGTGTATTCACAGGGGGCTCCTACGAGCAGTACTTC.

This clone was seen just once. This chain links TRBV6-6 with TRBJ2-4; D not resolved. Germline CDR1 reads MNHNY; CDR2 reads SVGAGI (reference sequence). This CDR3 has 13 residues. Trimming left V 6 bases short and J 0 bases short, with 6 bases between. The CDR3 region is CASRQLAKNIQYF. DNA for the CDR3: TGTGCCAGCAGACAGCTAGCCAAAAACATTCAGTACTTC.

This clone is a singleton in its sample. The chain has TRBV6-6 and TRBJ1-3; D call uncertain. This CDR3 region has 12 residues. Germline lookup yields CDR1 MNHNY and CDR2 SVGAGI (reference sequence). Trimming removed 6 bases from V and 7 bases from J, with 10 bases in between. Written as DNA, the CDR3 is TGTGCCAGCAGCCTAAAGGGTAACACCATATATTTT. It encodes CASSLKGNTIYF.

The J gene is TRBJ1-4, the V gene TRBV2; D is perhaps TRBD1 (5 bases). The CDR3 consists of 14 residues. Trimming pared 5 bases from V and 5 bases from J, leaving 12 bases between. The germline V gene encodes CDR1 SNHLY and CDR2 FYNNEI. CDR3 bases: TGTGCCAGCAGTAACGACAGAGGAAATGAAAAACTGTTTTTT. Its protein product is CASSNDRGNEKLFF.

As DNA, the CDR3 is TGTGCCAGCTCAGAGGGGCAGTCTCAGCCCCAGCATTTT. This translates into CASSEGQSQPQHF. V and J are TRBV18 and TRBJ1-5, with a tentative D call TRBD1 (5 bases). Germline V lookup: CDR1 KGHSH, CDR2 LQKENI. The CDR3 length is 13 residues. V lost 5 bases and J lost 6, with 11 bases in between.